This passage covers 3 T cell receptor beta chains from one sample sequenced in a study of immune heterogeneity within non-small cell lung tumors. Bulk tumor genomic DNA constituted the template, at 550 to 750 ng per sample. Doctors removed several biopsies from each primary tumor during surgery, keeping them far apart. Curative operations were performed on patients who had untreated, newly diagnosed non-small cell lung cancer. It was with 32 V and 13 J primers that multiplex PCR amplified TCR beta CDR3. Each CDR3 protein is one row after TCRdb ran MiXCR on the multiplex PCR reads. The profile shows over a thousand distinct CDR3 sequences, roughly half of them singletons. Sequencing was done on a sample of lung tumor tissue. These receptors originate from a man in his sixties with non-small cell lung cancer.

The V and J genes are TRBV7-9 and TRBJ2-7; 13 bases agree with TRBD2. CDR1 and CDR2 from the germline V gene are SEHNR and FQNEAQ (reference sequence). The junction had 1 base not matched to a gene; V was cut back by 1 base and J by 1 base. CDR3 length: 16 amino acids. CDR3 nucleotide sequence: TGTGCCAGCAGCTTAGGACTAGCGGGAGGATCCTACGAGCAGTACTTC. Amino acids: CASSLGLAGGSYEQYF.

The J gene is TRBJ1-1, the V gene TRBV2; D not certain. V was pared by 3 bases and J by 10 bases, with 21 bases between. The CDR3 is made up of 15 amino acids. Germline-derived CDR1 and CDR2 are SNHLY and FYNNEI. The CDR3 nucleotides are TGTGCCAGCAGTGATGGGTCAGTCTTGCCCTCTGGAGCTTTCTTT. It specifies CASSDGSVLPSGAFF.

This rearrangement joins TRBV12-3 or TRBV12-4 to TRBJ2-7, with D uncertain. This CDR3 is 15 amino acids long. In DNA form, the CDR3 reads TGTGCCAGCAGTTTAGACTACTGCGTCTCCTACGAGAAGTACGTC. It encodes CASSLDYCVSYEKYV.